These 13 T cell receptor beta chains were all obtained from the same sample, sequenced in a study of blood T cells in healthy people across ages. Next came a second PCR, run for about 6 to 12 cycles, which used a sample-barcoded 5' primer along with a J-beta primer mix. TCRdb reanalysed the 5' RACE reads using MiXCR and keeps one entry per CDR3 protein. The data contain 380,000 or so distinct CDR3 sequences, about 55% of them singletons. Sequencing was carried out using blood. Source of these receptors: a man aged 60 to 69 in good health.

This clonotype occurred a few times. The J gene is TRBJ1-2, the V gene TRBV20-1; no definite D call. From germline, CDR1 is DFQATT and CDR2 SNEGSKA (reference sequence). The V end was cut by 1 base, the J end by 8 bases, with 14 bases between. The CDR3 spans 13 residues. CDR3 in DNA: TGCAGTGCTAGAGGGGTGCCTGGTCGAGGCTACACCTTC. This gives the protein CSARGVPGRGYTF.

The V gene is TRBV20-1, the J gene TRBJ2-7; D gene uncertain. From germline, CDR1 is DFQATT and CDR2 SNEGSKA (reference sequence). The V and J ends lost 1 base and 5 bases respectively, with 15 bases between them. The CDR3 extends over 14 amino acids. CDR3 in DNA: TGCAGTGCTAGAGCCAACCCTATAAGGAACGAGCAGTACTTC. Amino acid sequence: CSARANPIRNEQYF.

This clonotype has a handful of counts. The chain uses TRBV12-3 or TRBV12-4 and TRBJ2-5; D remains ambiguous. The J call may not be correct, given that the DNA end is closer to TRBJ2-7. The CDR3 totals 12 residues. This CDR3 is CASSLELPEQYF. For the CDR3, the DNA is TGTGCCAGCAGTTTAGAGCTACCCGAGCAGTACTTC.

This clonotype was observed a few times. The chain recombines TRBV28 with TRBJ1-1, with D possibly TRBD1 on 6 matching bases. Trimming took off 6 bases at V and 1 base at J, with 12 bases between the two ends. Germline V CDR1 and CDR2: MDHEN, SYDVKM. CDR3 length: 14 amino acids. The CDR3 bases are TGTGCCAGCAGCACAACAGGGCCGAACACTGAAGCTTTCTTT. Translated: CASSTTGPNTEAFF.

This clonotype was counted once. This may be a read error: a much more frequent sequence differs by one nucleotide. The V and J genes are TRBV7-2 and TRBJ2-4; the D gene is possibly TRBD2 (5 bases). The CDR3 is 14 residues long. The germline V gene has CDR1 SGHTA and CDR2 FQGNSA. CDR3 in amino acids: CVSSLAPRKNIQYF. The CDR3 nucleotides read TGTGTCAGCAGCTTAGCGCCCCGGAAAAACATTCAGTACTTC.

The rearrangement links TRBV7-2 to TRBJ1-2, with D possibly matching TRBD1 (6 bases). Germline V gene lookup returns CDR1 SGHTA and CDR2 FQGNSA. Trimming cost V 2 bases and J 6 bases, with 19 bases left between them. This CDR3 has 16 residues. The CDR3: CASSLSPWPGEDGYTF. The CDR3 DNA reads TGTGCCAGCAGCTTAAGCCCGTGGCCAGGGGAGGATGGCTACACCTTC.

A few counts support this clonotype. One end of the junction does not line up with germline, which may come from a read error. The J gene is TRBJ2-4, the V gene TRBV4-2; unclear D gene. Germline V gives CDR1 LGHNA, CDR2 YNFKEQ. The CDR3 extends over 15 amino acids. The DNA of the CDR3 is TGTGCCAGCAGCCAAGACGCGACGGCCAAAAATATTCAGTACTTC. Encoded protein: CASSQDATAKNIQYF.

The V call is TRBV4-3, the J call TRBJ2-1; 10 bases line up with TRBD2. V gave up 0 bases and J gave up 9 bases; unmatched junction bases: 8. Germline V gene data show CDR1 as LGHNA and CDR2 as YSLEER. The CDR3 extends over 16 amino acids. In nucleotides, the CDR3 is TGCGCCAGCAGCCAAGAAGGATTAGCGGGAGGAGTTGAGCAGTTCTTC. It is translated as CASSQEGLAGGVEQFF.

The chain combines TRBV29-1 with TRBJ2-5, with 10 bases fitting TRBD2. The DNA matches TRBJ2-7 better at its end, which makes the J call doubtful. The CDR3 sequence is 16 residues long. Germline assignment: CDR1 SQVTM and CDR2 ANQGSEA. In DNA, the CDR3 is TGCAGCGTTCGATTAAATCTAGCGGGAGTGGCATACGAGCAGTACTTC. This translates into CSVRLNLAGVAYEQYF.

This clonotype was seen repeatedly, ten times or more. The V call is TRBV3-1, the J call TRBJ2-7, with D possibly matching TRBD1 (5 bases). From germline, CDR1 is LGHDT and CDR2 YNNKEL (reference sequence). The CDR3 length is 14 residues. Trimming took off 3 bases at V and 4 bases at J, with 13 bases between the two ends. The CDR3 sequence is CASSHYGRAYEQYF. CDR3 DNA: TGTGCCAGCAGCCACTACGGCAGGGCTTACGAGCAGTACTTC.

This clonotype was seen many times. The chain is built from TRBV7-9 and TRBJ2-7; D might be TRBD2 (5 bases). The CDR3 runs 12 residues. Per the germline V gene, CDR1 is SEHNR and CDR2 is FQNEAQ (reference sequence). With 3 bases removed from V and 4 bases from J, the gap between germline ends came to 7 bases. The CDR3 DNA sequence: TGTGCCAGCAGCTTGGAGGCATACGAGCAGTACTTC. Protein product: CASSLEAYEQYF. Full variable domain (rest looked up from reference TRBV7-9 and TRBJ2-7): DTGVSQNPRHKITKRGQNVTFRCDPISEHNRLYWYRQTLGQGPEFLTYFQNEAQLEKSRLLSDRFSAERPKGSFSTLEIQRTEQGDSAMYLCASSLEAYEQYFGPGTRLTVT.

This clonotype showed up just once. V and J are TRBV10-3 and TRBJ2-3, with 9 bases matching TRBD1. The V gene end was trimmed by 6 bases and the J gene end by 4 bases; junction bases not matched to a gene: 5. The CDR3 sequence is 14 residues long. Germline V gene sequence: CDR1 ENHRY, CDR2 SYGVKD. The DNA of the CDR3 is TGTGCCATCAGCCAACAGGGGGCCTCAGATACGCAGTATTTT. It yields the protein CAISQQGASDTQYF.

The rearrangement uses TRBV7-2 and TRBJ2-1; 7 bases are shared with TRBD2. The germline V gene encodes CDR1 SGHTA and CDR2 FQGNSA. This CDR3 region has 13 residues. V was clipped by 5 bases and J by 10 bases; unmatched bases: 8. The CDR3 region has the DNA TGTGCCAGCAGCAAGGTGGGGGGGGACGAGCAGTTCTTC. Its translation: CASSKVGGDEQFF.